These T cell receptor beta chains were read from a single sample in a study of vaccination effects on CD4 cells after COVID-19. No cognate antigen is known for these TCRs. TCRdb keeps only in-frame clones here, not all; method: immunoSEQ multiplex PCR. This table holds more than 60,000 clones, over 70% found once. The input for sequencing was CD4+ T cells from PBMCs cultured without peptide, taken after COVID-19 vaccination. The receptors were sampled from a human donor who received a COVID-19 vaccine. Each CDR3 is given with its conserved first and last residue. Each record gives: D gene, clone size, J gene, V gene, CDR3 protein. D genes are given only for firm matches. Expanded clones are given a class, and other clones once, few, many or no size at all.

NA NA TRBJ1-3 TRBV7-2 CASSSSPGPGNTIYF
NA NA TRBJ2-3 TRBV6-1 CASSEGGGPGDTQYF
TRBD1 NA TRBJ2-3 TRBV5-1 CASNTGVEDTQYF
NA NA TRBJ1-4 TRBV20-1 CSASPTGLNEKLFF
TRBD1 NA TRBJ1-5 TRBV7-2 CASSLGTVGRPQHF
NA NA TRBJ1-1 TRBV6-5 CASSYSDIDQNTEAFF
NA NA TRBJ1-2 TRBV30 CAWTREVNYGYTF
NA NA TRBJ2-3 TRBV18 CASSPRAAGTDTQYF
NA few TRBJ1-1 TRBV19 CASSIDGTNTEAFF
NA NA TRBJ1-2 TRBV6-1 CASSESQIYGYTF
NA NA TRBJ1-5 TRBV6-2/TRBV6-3 CASSYRTDQPQHF
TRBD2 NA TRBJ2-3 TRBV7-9 CASSLRGAADTQYF
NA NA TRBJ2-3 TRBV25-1 CASSARGPTDTQYF
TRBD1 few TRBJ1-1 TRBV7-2 CASSGRTGQATEAFF
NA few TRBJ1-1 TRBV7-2 CASSLGLGVGEAFF
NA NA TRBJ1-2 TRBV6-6 CASSTGIGGYTF
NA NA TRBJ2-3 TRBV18 CASSLEDSTDTQYF
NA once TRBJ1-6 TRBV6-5 CASSPQGWDSPLHF
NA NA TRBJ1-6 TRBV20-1 CSATNNSPLHF
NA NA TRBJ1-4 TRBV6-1 CASSEPRGGSEKLFF
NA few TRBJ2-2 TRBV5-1 CASSLQTLNTGELFF
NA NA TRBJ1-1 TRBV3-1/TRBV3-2 CASSQDDSPNTEAFF
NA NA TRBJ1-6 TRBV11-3 CASSDSSYNSPLHF
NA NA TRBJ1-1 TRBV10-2 CASTNGGNTEAFF
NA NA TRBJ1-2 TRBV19 CASYGRAGQLYGYTF
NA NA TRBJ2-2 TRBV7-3 CASSLHVGRGRSTGELFF
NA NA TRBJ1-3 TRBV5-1 CASSLSGNSGNTIYF
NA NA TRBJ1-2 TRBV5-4 CASSFFPGTRNYGYTF
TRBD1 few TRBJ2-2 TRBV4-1 CASSQFRDRGTGELFF
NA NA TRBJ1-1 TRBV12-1 CACVFGWRREMNTEAFF
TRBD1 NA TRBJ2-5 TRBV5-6 CASSLGWTGGQETQYF
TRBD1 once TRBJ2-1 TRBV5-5 CASSGGTGGYNEQFF
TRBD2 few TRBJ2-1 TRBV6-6 CASSTSGGVDEQFF
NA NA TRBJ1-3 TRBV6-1 CASSEDGFDTIYF
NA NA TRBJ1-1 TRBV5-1 CASSLAGGNGAEAFF
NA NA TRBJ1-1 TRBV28 CASSLGYTEAFF
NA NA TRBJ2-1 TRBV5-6 CASSLLTGNEQFF
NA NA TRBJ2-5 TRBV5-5 CASSLVRGETQYF
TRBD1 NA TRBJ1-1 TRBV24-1 CATSDRDRSEAFF
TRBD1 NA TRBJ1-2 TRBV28 CASSPSRQGNGYTF
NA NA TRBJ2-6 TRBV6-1 CASSDRGLSGANVLTF
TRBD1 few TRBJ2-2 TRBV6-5 CASSSRAGGSGELFF
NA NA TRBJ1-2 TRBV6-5 CASSDHPRFYGYTF
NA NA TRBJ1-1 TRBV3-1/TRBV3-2 CASSSGDTEAFF
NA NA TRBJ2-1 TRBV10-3 CAIKSMNEQFF
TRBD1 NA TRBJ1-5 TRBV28 CASRSTGGLEPQHF
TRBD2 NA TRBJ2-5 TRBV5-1 CASSLLRGGVETQYF
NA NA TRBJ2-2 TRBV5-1 CASKTGTENTGELFF
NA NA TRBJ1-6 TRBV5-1 CASSRKQDSPLHF
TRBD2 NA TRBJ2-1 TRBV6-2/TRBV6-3 CASSYKPASGLRNEQFF
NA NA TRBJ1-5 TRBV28 CASSLPPVGPQHF
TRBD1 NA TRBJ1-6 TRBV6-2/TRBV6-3 CASSYPTGGGSPLHF
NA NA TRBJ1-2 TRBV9 CASSVGGAGDYGYTF
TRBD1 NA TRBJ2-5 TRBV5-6 CASSRGQGMETQYF
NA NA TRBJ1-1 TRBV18 CASSPDYEPGEAFF
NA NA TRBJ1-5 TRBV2 CASSTSSNQPQHF
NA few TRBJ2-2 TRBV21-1 CASSKVGGCWELFF
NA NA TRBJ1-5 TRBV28 CASSLYSGVNQPQHF
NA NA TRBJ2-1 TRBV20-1 CSASLQRGAKEQFF
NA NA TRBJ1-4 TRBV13 CASSLGGDHNEKLFF